The present T cell receptor (beta chain) was sequenced within a study of blood T cell repertoires in COVID-19. Study details: Sample material is recorded as cDNA or gDNA derived from T cells, B-cell-depleted T cells, or PBMCs.

Looked up from germline, CDR1 is LGHDT and CDR2 is YNNKEL (reference sequence). CDR3 length: 17 residues. Unmatched junction bases numbered 10, after V lost 4 bases and J lost 1 base. Using immunoSEQ multiplex PCR, the repertoire was profiled, and TCRdb retains in-frame clones only, with some absent. The data show some 110,000 clones, around 86% seen once. This rearrangement joins TRBV3-1 (or the pseudogene TRBV3-2) to TRBJ2-1; 7 nucleotides match TRBD2. Sample: peripheral blood. The TCR sequence derives from a man aged 70-80 years with acute or convalescent COVID-19. CDR3 amino acids: CASSLMGGRGSYNEQFF. CDR3 DNA sequence: TGTGCCAGCAGCCTGATGGGGGGGAGAGGGTCCTACAATGAGCAGTTCTTC.